This T cell receptor (beta chain) appears in the sequencing data of a study of T cells in Graves' hyperthyroidism and ophthalmopathy. The TCR beta CDR3 regions underwent amplification using RNA transcripts as the source. With the HTBI primer set, the TCR CDR3 went through a first round of RT-PCR. Using its own MiXCR run on the multiplex PCR reads, TCRdb lists one record per CDR3 protein. This sample has 250,000 or so distinct CDR3 sequences, with around 15% found just once. V gave up 4 bases and J gave up 5 bases, with 18 bases separating them. This CDR3 spans 16 amino acids. CDR1 is MNHNS, CDR2 SASEGT, per germline. This clonotype was counted many times.

The sample comprised blood. The chain carries TRBV6-1 and TRBJ2-1, with a tentative D call TRBD1 (6 bases). The sequence came from a woman between 50 and 59 years old with Graves' hyperthyroidism that later progressed to Graves' ophthalmopathy. This CDR3 reads CASSAYTGTPNNEQFF. As DNA, the CDR3 is TGTGCCAGCAGTGCCTACACAGGGACCCCAAACAATGAGCAGTTCTTC.